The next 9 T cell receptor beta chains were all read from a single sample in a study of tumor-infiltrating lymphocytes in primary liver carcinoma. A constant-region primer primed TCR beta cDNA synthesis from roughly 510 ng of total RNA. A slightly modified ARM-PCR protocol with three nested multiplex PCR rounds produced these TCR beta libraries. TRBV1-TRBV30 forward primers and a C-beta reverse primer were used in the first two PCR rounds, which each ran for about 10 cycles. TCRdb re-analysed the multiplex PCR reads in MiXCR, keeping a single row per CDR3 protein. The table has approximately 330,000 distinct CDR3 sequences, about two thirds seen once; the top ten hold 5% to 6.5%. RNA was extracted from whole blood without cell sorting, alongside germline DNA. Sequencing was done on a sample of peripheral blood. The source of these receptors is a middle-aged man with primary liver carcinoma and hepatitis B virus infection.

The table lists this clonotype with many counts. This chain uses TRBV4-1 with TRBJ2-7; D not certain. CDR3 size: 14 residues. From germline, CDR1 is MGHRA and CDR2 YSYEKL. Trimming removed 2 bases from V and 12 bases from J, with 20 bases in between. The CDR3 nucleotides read TGCGCCAGCAGCCAACAACAATCAGCCTCTAATTGGTACTTC. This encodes CASSQQQSASNWYF.

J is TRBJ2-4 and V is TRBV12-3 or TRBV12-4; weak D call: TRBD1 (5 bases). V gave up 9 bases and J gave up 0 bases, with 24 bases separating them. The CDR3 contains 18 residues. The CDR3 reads CASILWGGADIAKNIQYF. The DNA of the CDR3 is TGTGCCAGTATTTTATGGGGTGGGGCGGACATAGCCAAAAACATTCAGTACTTC.

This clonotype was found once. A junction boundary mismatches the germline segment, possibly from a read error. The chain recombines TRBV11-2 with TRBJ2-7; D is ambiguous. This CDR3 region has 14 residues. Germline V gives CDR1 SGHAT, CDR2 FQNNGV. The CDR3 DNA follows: TGTGCCAGCAGCTTAGAGGGAACATCCTACAAGCAGCACTTC. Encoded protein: CASSLEGTSYKQHF. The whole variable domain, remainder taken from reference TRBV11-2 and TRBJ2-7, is EAGVAQSPRYKIIEKRQSVAFWCNPISGHATLYWYQQILGQGPKLLIQFQNNGVVDDSQLPKDRFSAERLKGVDSTLKIQPAKLEDSAVYLCASSLEGTSYKQHFGPGTRLTVT.

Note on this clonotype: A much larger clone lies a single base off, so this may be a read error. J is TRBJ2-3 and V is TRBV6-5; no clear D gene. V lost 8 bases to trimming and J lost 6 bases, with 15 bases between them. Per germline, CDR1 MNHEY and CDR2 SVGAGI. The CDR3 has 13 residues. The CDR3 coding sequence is TGTGCCAGCTGTTCCCAGACTGGGGATACGCAGTATTTT. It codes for CASCSQTGDTQYF.

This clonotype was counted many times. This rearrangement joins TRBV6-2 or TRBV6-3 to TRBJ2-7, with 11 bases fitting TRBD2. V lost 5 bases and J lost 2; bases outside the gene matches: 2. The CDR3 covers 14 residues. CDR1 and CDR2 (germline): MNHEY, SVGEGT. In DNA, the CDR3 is TGTGCCAGCAGTCGACTAGCGGGGCCCTACGAGCAGTACTTC. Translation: CASSRLAGPYEQYF.

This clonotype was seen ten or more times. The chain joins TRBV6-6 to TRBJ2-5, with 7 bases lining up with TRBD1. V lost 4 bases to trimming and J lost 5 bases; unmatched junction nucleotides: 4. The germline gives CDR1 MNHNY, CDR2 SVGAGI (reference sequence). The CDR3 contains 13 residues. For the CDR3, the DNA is TGTGCCAGCAGTTTCACAGGGGAGGAGACCCAGTACTTC. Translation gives CASSFTGEETQYF.

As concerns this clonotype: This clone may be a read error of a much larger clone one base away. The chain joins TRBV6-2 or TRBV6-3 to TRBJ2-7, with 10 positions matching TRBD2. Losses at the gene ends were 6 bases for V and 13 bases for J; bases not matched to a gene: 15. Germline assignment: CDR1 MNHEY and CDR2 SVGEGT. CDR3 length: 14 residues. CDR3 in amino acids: CASSSTGVSGRTYF. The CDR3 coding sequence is TGTGCCAGCAGCTCCACCGGGGTTAGCGGGAGGACCTACTTC.

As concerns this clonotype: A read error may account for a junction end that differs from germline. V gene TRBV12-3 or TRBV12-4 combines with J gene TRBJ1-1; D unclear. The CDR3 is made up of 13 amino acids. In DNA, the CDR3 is TGTGTCAGCAGTTCTGCCGGGAACACTGAAGCTTTCTTT. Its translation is CVSSSAGNTEAFF.

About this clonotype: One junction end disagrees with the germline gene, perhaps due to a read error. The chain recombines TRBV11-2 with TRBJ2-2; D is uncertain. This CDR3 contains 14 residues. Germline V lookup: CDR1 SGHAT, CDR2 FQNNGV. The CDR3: CDSSQFDGTGELFF. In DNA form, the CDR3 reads TGTGACAGCAGTCAATTTGACGGGACCGGGGAGCTGTTTTTT.